One T cell receptor beta chain is described in this entry. The specificity of this receptor is unknown. One base away there is no much larger clone; base qualities are not given. Using the deep immunoSEQ assay, TCR CDR3 regions were amplified from genomic DNA by multiplex PCR. Genomic DNA extracted from each cell subset was distributed evenly over all wells of several immunoSEQ 96-well plates, and each plate served as one replicate. For sorted subsets, 200 to 250 ng of genomic DNA, equivalent to some 30,000 T cell genomes, went into each replicate PCR. The purified libraries were quantified using a Qubit 3.0 fluorometer, sized with a Bioanalyzer 2100, and then quantified again using the KAPA Library Quantification kit. A separate single-read 150-cycle Illumina NextSeq 550 flow cell was used to sequence each immunoSEQ 96-well plate. The authors processed their data as follows. Because the immunoSEQ output held only junctional sequences and lacked quality scores, the filtering could not match the filtering applied to full-length reads. To assign V/J genes and CDR3, sequences were annotated using PyIR, a Python wrapper for IgBLAST v1.9, with IMGT germline references. Any read was removed if the V/J assignment was weak (E-value above 1e-6), the CDR3 was missing, or the read contained stop codons, out-of-frame junctions, or ambiguous translated residues. V3J clonotypes were defined by identical inferred V gene, J gene, and CDR3 amino acid sequence. To compute the percentage overlap between repertoires, the number of shared unique clonotypes was divided by the size of the smaller repertoire. Three approaches were used to assess repertoire richness: RTK rarefaction, the Chao1 estimator, and Recon v2.1 estimates of unobserved clonotypes. Generation probabilities were computed with OLGA for all TCRbeta clonotypes obtained by the gDNA method from several donors. TCRdb provides this immuneACCESS table in a form limited to in-frame rearrangements. Some clones are lacking; in checked studies, under half of them reflect an unresolved V gene, and why the rest are absent is not known. V and J calls and clone size are given by that table; D and trimming were obtained from the DNA. The sample contains millions of clones, just over 90% of them found a single time. The ten largest clones represent 0.3% to 0.4% of the sample.

This sample stems from a study of shared clonotypes between healthy human individuals (dated by TCRdb to 2020 to 2021). Describing the broader study: The cohort comprised two women and a few men aged 18 to 49 years. For each donor, CD4 naive and CD4 memory were each run on three plates, CD8 naive on two plates, and CD8 memory on one plate. The study deeply sequenced blood TCR repertoires of about five healthy adults to estimate repertoire size and the extent of clonotype sharing between individuals. To increase sequencing depth and limit assay-specific biases, TCR repertoire library preparation and sequencing were carried out by different laboratories using diverse techniques. Each donor's leukapheresis produced roughly between roughly 0.85 and 10 billion PBMCs.

Healthy HIV-negative adults with no recently reported acute infections or vaccinations were included as donors. Only Caucasian adults living in Nashville, Tennessee, USA were represented among the donors. CD4+ T cells were enriched by magnetic negative selection; naive cells were then positively selected on CD45RA, and the negative fraction formed the memory subset. After blood collection by leukapheresis, PBMCs were isolated using Ficoll-Histopaque density gradient centrifugation and then cryopreserved in the vapor phase of liquid nitrogen. Analytical flow cytometry was used to check the purity and quantity of every magnetically sorted T cell population. Genomic DNA was isolated from each sorted fraction and quantified by UV absorbance on a Nanodrop 2000c. What the research found in general, with its limitations: Incomplete sequencing was indicated by rarefaction of sorted-subset datasets, despite the large sequencing depth. When several donors were compared, the shared fraction of clonotypes was about 5% for naive CD4, 3.5% for naive CD8, 2.3% for memory CD4, and 0.4% for memory CD8. Naive subsets generally had larger estimated clonotype richness than memory subsets did. Based on pairwise subsampling, the degree of clonotype sharing among donors was expected to be affected by sequencing depth. Compared with non-shared clonotypes, the clonotypes found in all four sorted-subset donors had higher generation probabilities. Only blood was sampled, and tissue TCR repertoires likely differ from those in blood. The small number of donors limited the genetic and exposure-history diversity represented.

Reading the germline V gene gives CDR1 LGHNA and CDR2 YNFKEQ. Counted from cysteine to phenylalanine, this CDR3 has 14 amino acids. Kept here is only the CDR3 DNA, which spans 42 bases and is read in frame from base 1. Deletion took 0 bases off V and 4 bases off J, with a span of 9 bases between the germline ends. In this chain, TRBV4-2 is recombined with TRBJ1-1, and perhaps TRBD1 as D gene, on 6 matching bases. This TCR came from a man between 18 and 35 years old in good health. Some clones in this sample may be carry-over from other donors' samples. Sequenced material: naive CD4+ T cells from PBMCs. The sample's cell subset or site, from its label and the paper: CD45RA+ positively selected. In nucleotides, the sequence is TGTGCCAGCAGCCAAGAAGGGGGGGGCACTGAAGCTTTCTTT. Translated, this gives CASSQEGGGTEAFF.